This is a list of T cell receptor beta chains from one sample in a study of immune evolution from preneoplasia to lung adenocarcinoma. Assay used: immunoSEQ multiplex PCR; TCRdb lists only in-frame clones, some missing. The sample carries around 3,000 clones, roughly four fifths recorded once. The sample was FFPE adjacent normal lung tissue. These receptors originate from a person aged 35 to 50 with lung adenocarcinoma. CDR3s include the opening cysteine and the closing phenylalanine or tryptophan. The order of the fields is CDR3 protein, CDR3 DNA, D gene, V gene, J gene, clone size. D genes are given only for firm matches. A row's size may be missing; if present it is once, few, many or a size class.

CDR3: CASSLYVRAHEQYF
DNA: TGTGCCAGCAGTTTATACGTTAGGGCGCACGAGCAGTACTTC
D: NA
V: TRBV27
J: TRBJ2-7
size: few

CDR3: CASTTTKDTQYF
DNA: TGTGCCAGCACAACGACTAAGGATACGCAGTATTTT
D: NA
V: TRBV6-6
J: TRBJ2-3
size: few

CDR3: CASSYSLDRGYEQYF
DNA: TGTGCCAGCAGTTACTCGCTGGACAGGGGCTACGAGCAGTACTTC
D: TRBD1
V: TRBV6-5
J: TRBJ2-7
size: NA

CDR3: CASSQDFVGSGTQYF
DNA: TGTGCCAGCAGCCAAGATTTCGTGGGTTCGGGTACGCAGTATTTT
D: NA
V: TRBV14
J: TRBJ2-3
size: NA

CDR3: CASSPSLNTEAFF
DNA: TGTGCCAGCAGCCCGAGTCTGAACACTGAAGCTTTCTTT
D: NA
V: TRBV14
J: TRBJ1-1
size: NA

CDR3: CASSPGQGSEAFF
DNA: TGTGCCAGCAGCCCGGGACAGGGCTCTGAAGCTTTCTTT
D: TRBD1
V: TRBV7-8
J: TRBJ1-1
size: NA

CDR3: CASSAQGTDTQYF
DNA: TGTGCCAGCAGCGCCCAGGGGACAGATACGCAGTATTTT
D: NA
V: TRBV9
J: TRBJ2-3
size: NA

CDR3: CASSLKPGEQFF
DNA: TGTGCCAGCAGCTTAAAACCGGGTGAGCAGTTCTTC
D: NA
V: TRBV7-3
J: TRBJ2-1
size: once

CDR3: CASSQDWRGPYEQYF
DNA: TGTGCCAGCAGCCAAGATTGGAGGGGCCCCTACGAGCAGTACTTC
D: NA
V: TRBV4-2
J: TRBJ2-7
size: NA

CDR3: CATRTSGEYNEQFF
DNA: TGCGCCACACGGACTAGCGGGGAATACAATGAGCAGTTCTTC
D: TRBD2
V: TRBV5-1
J: TRBJ2-1
size: NA

CDR3: CASTTQLSGANVLTF
DNA: TGTGCCAGCACCACCCAGCTATCTGGGGCCAACGTCCTGACTTTC
D: NA
V: TRBV5-6
J: TRBJ2-6
size: once

CDR3: CAIPKVVQNTEAFF
DNA: TGTGCCATCCCCAAGGTAGTCCAGAACACTGAAGCTTTCTTT
D: NA
V: TRBV2
J: TRBJ1-1
size: NA

CDR3: CSGEAVGEYNNEQFF
DNA: TGCAGCGGCGAAGCAGTGGGGGAGTACAACAATGAGCAGTTCTTC
D: NA
V: TRBV29-1
J: TRBJ2-1
size: NA

CDR3: CASRIELTSGGSQETQYF
DNA: TGCGCCAGCAGAATTGAGCTTACTAGCGGGGGGTCCCAAGAGACCCAGTACTTC
D: TRBD2
V: TRBV5-1
J: TRBJ2-5
size: large

CDR3: CASQLTGGLGTEAFF
DNA: TGTGCCAGCCAACTGACAGGGGGCTTAGGGACTGAAGCTTTCTTT
D: TRBD1
V: TRBV2
J: TRBJ1-1
size: NA

CDR3: CASSYSADRENQPQHF
DNA: TGTGCCAGCAGTTACTCGGCCGACAGGGAAAATCAGCCCCAGCATTTT
D: TRBD1
V: TRBV6-5
J: TRBJ1-5
size: NA

CDR3: CASSPGRGESYGYTF
DNA: TGTGCCAGCAGCCCCGGAAGAGGGGAGAGCTATGGCTACACCTTC
D: NA
V: TRBV7-3
J: TRBJ1-2
size: NA

CDR3: CASSLGVPLHF
DNA: TGTGCCAGCAGCTTAGGAGTTCCCCTCCACTTT
D: NA
V: TRBV13
J: TRBJ1-6
size: NA

CDR3: CSVEDRMSYEQYF
DNA: TGCAGCGTTGAAGATCGTATGTCCTACGAGCAGTACTTC
D: NA
V: TRBV29-1
J: TRBJ2-7
size: once

CDR3: CAWAGLAGGPTDTQYF
DNA: TGTGCCTGGGCGGGACTAGCGGGAGGGCCGACAGATACGCAGTATTTT
D: TRBD2
V: TRBV30
J: TRBJ2-3
size: NA

CDR3: CASSERGAVNQPQHF
DNA: TGTGCCAGCAGTGAACGGGGGGCCGTTAATCAGCCCCAGCATTTT
D: NA
V: TRBV2
J: TRBJ1-5
size: NA

CDR3: CASRVGRTNTGELFF
DNA: TGCGCCAGCAGGGTCGGCAGGACGAACACCGGGGAGCTGTTTTTT
D: NA
V: TRBV5-1
J: TRBJ2-2
size: NA

CDR3: CASSSDRTYNSPLHF
DNA: TGTGCCAGCAGCTCCGACAGGACCTATAATTCACCCCTCCACTTT
D: NA
V: TRBV9
J: TRBJ1-6
size: NA

CDR3: CASKHPGQRNEKLFF
DNA: TGTGCCAGCAAACACCCGGGGCAGCGTAATGAAAAACTGTTTTTT
D: NA
V: TRBV19
J: TRBJ1-4
size: NA

CDR3: CASSDGLPLRGTQYF
DNA: TGTGCCAGCAGTGATGGGCTCCCTTTGCGGGGTACGCAGTATTTT
D: NA
V: TRBV25-1
J: TRBJ2-3
size: NA

CDR3: CASRGVRDEQYF
DNA: TGTGCCAGCAGAGGGGTGAGGGACGAGCAGTACTTC
D: NA
V: TRBV6-5
J: TRBJ2-7
size: NA

CDR3: CAWSLKGAGEAFF
DNA: TGTGCCTGGAGTCTAAAGGGGGCAGGTGAAGCTTTCTTT
D: TRBD1
V: TRBV30
J: TRBJ1-1
size: NA

CDR3: CASSFPDSKGNTIYF
DNA: TGTGCCAGCAGTTTCCCGGACAGTAAAGGAAACACCATATATTTT
D: NA
V: TRBV6-6
J: TRBJ1-3
size: once

CDR3: CASDRSTDTQYF
DNA: TGTGCCAGCGACAGAAGCACAGATACGCAGTATTTT
D: NA
V: TRBV2
J: TRBJ2-3
size: NA

CDR3: CASSPGGNSPLHF
DNA: TGTGCCAGCAGTCCAGGGGGCAATTCACCCCTCCACTTT
D: TRBD1
V: TRBV6-5
J: TRBJ1-6
size: NA

CDR3: CASSEYSAGQNEQFF
DNA: TGTGCCAGCAGTGAATATAGTGCGGGACAAAATGAGCAGTTCTTC
D: NA
V: TRBV25-1
J: TRBJ2-1
size: few

CDR3: CASRGQGDYNSPLHF
DNA: TGTGCCAGCAGAGGACAGGGGGACTATAATTCACCCCTCCACTTT
D: TRBD1
V: TRBV6-4
J: TRBJ1-6
size: NA

CDR3: CASSYSKGDNTEAFF
DNA: TGTGCCAGCAGTTACTCGAAGGGTGATAACACTGAAGCTTTCTTT
D: NA
V: TRBV6-6
J: TRBJ1-1
size: NA

CDR3: CASSGGLAGTTDTQYF
DNA: TGTGCCAGCAGCGGGGGACTAGCGGGGACCACAGATACGCAGTATTTT
D: TRBD2
V: TRBV9
J: TRBJ2-3
size: NA

CDR3: CASSPFGGGTDTQYF
DNA: TGTGCCAGCAGCCCTTTCGGGGGCGGGACAGATACGCAGTATTTT
D: NA
V: TRBV9
J: TRBJ2-3
size: NA

CDR3: CASSELLSGLYGYTF
DNA: TGTGCCAGCAGTGAATTGTTATCAGGGTTATATGGCTACACCTTC
D: NA
V: TRBV2
J: TRBJ1-2
size: NA

CDR3: CASSLVDPRSEAFF
DNA: TGCGCCAGCAGCTTGGTGGACCCGCGCTCTGAAGCTTTCTTT
D: NA
V: TRBV5-1
J: TRBJ1-1
size: few

CDR3: CASSLRLAGAAGEQFF
DNA: TGTGCCAGCAGCTTAAGGCTAGCGGGGGCCGCGGGTGAGCAGTTCTTC
D: TRBD2
V: TRBV7-2
J: TRBJ2-1
size: NA

CDR3: CASRPTGTTGYEQYF
DNA: TGTGCCAGCAGGCCTACGGGGACCACGGGCTACGAGCAGTACTTC
D: NA
V: TRBV6-6
J: TRBJ2-7
size: NA

CDR3: CASSLGGNYGYTF
DNA: TGTGCCAGCAGCTTGGGAGGGAACTATGGCTACACCTTC
D: NA
V: TRBV5-6
J: TRBJ1-2
size: NA

CDR3: CASSEGQGAYGYTF
DNA: TGTGCCAGCTCAGAGGGTCAGGGGGCATATGGCTACACCTTC
D: TRBD1
V: TRBV18
J: TRBJ1-2
size: NA

CDR3: CASGLAGVANEQFF
DNA: TGTGCCAGCGGGCTAGCGGGAGTTGCGAATGAGCAGTTCTTC
D: TRBD2
V: TRBV28
J: TRBJ2-1
size: NA

CDR3: CAWSGGGWSPQHF
DNA: TGTGCCTGGAGCGGCGGGGGCTGGTCGCCCCAGCATTTT
D: NA
V: TRBV30
J: TRBJ1-5
size: once

CDR3: CASSTRTSGVRNEQFF
DNA: TGTGCCAGCAGCACCCGGACTAGCGGGGTTAGGAATGAGCAGTTCTTC
D: TRBD2
V: TRBV9
J: TRBJ2-1
size: few